The 23 T cell receptor beta chains below were found in one sample sequenced in a study of Ad26.COV2.S vaccination and SARS-CoV-2 variants. Treatment in this sample: roughly 19 received Ad26.COV2.S at low or high dose, single or two shots; several received placebo; per-sample allocation not given. Sampling was performed 63 days after the first vaccine or placebo injection. The assay was immunoSEQ multiplex PCR, and TCRdb's table has in-frame clones only and misses some. This table has approximately 410,000 clones, roughly 90% appearing once. The sequenced sample was peripheral blood, obtained in a trial of Ad26.COV2.S vaccine versus placebo. The receptors stem from a person aged 18-60 years who received the Ad26.COV2.S COVID-19 vaccine or a placebo.

The J gene is TRBJ2-5, the V gene TRBV5-1, with 9 positions matching TRBD1. The germline V gene has CDR1 SGHRS and CDR2 YFSETQ. With V trimmed by 4 bases and J by 2 bases, 12 bases remained unmatched. The CDR3 totals 17 residues. The CDR3 loop reads CASSSGTGTFAQETQYF. The CDR3 DNA follows: TGCGCCAGCAGCAGTGGGACAGGGACGTTTGCACAAGAGACCCAGTACTTC.

The rearrangement joins TRBV28 to TRBJ1-4, with 9 bases identical to TRBD1. The length of the CDR3 is 15 residues. Germline CDR1 MDHEN, CDR2 SYDVKM. V lost 4 bases, J lost 8 bases, and 8 bases stayed unmatched. The CDR3 reads CASSSAGTGREKLFF. The CDR3 DNA sequence: TGTGCCAGCAGTTCGGCCGGGACAGGGAGAGAAAAACTGTTTTTT.

The CDR3 sequence is CASSEGDGGELFF. In nucleotides, the CDR3 is TGTGCCAGCAGTGAAGGGGATGGCGGGGAGCTGTTTTTT. V is TRBV6-4 and J is TRBJ2-2; the D gene is possibly TRBD1 (5 bases). Germline V gene data show CDR1 as MRHNA and CDR2 as SNTAGT. The CDR3 is 13 residues long. Trimming pared 3 bases from V and 7 bases from J, leaving 9 bases between.

This rearrangement joins TRBV7-9 to TRBJ2-7; TRBD2 matches 9 bases. This CDR3 has 17 residues. Germline assignment: CDR1 SEHNR and CDR2 FQNEAQ (reference sequence). J gave up 4 bases and V 5 bases, and 15 bases lay outside the gene matches. The DNA of the CDR3 is TGTGCCAGCAGCCCCTGGCAAAGCGGGGGGTTGCCTTACGAGCAGTACTTC. It translates to CASSPWQSGGLPYEQYF.

This rearrangement joins TRBV18 to TRBJ2-3, with TRBD2 as a possible D gene (5 bases). The CDR3 extends over 19 amino acids. Germline CDR1 and CDR2: KGHSH and LQKENI. Trimming took 2 bases from V and 1 from J, leaving 22 bases between them. CDR3 DNA sequence: TGTGCCAGCTCACCAACCGGGGAAAATAGTGGGTGGCGCACAGATACGCAGTATTTT. This encodes CASSPTGENSGWRTDTQYF. The variable domain in full, completed from reference TRBV18 and TRBJ2-3, reads NAGVMQNPRHLVRRRGQEARLRCSPMKGHSHVYWYRQLPEEGLKFMVYLQKENIIDESGMPKERFSAEFPKEGPSILRIQQVVRGDSAAYFCASSPTGENSGWRTDTQYFGPGTRLTVL.

This chain uses TRBV25-1 with TRBJ2-7; TRBD1 is a possible D gene (6 bases). The CDR3 covers 13 residues. V shed 6 bases and J shed 2 bases, with 11 bases lying between them. Germline CDR1 MGHDK, CDR2 SYGVNS. DNA for the CDR3: TGTGCCAGCAGGAGGACAGACCCCTACGAGCAGTACTTC. Protein: CASRRTDPYEQYF.

V is TRBV9 and J is TRBJ1-4; a possible D gene is TRBD1 (5 bases). With 0 bases removed from V and 6 bases from J, the gap between germline ends came to 15 bases. CDR3 size: 16 residues. The V gene's germline CDR1 is SGDLS and CDR2 YYNGEE. The CDR3, as DNA: TGTGCCAGCAGCGTAGAGTACGGGGGGATTGATGAAAAACTGTTTTTT. This translates into CASSVEYGGIDEKLFF.

The rearrangement joins TRBV4-3 to TRBJ2-1; 7 bases are shared with TRBD2. The germline V gene has CDR1 LGHNA and CDR2 YSLEER. The CDR3 extends over 15 amino acids. V lost 1 base, J lost 6 bases, and 6 bases stayed unmatched. As DNA, the CDR3 is TGCGCCAGCAGCCAAGGGGGACTATCTCCCAATGAGCAGTTCTTC. Translated, it gives CASSQGGLSPNEQFF.

This chain links TRBV4-3 with TRBJ2-1; the D call may be TRBD1 or TRBD2 (5 bases each). CDR3 size: 16 residues. Germline-derived CDR1 and CDR2 are LGHNA and YSLEER. The germline V and J ends were trimmed by 0 bases and 6 bases, with 15 bases remaining between them. The CDR3 reads CASSQDGEVGTNEQFF. The CDR3 nucleotides read TGCGCCAGCAGCCAAGACGGGGAAGTAGGGACCAATGAGCAGTTCTTC.

On this clone: An end of the junction differs from the germline gene, which may be a read error. V usage is TRBV7-7 and J usage is TRBJ2-2; the D is unclear. The CDR3 is made up of 14 amino acids. Germline lookup yields CDR1 SSHAT and CDR2 FNYEAQ (reference sequence). The chain's CDR3 is CASSLRLNTGELFF. DNA for the CDR3: TGTGCTAGCAGCTTGAGGCTCAACACCGGGGAGCTGTTTTTT.

The J gene is TRBJ2-1, the V gene TRBV7-9, with D uncertain. The CDR3 is 13 amino acids. Germline-derived CDR1 and CDR2 are SEHNR and FQNEAQ (reference sequence). V was pared by 2 bases and J by 8 bases, with 10 bases between. This CDR3 is CASSLPNWDEQFF. The DNA for the CDR3 is TGTGCCAGCAGCTTACCGAATTGGGATGAGCAGTTCTTC.

The chain recombines TRBV5-1 with TRBJ1-2, with unresolved D. The CDR3 covers 13 residues. Trimming pared 4 bases from V and 1 base from J, leaving 8 bases between. Looked up from germline, CDR1 is SGHRS and CDR2 is YFSETQ. The CDR3 DNA sequence: TGCGCCAGCAGCGGTGGCATTAACTATGGCTACACCTTC. It codes for CASSGGINYGYTF.

The chain is built from TRBV28 and TRBJ1-2; no clear D. The CDR3 is 14 residues long. Trimming stripped 6 bases from V and 8 bases from J, with 19 bases between. From germline, CDR1 is MDHEN and CDR2 SYDVKM. The CDR3 bases are TGTGCCAGCAGCTACACCGGAGGGTCGAGGGGCTACACCTTC. Protein product: CASSYTGGSRGYTF.

V is TRBV5-1 and J is TRBJ1-1; tentative D call: TRBD1 (6 bases). Between the trimmed V and J ends, which lost 4 bases and 8 bases, there was a span of 9 bases. This CDR3 has 11 residues. The germline V gene encodes CDR1 SGHRS and CDR2 YFSETQ. In nucleotides, the CDR3 is TGCGCCAGCAGCCCGGACAGAGAAGCTTTCTTT. Residues: CASSPDREAFF.

The chain carries TRBV5-1 and TRBJ1-5; weak D call: TRBD1 (6 bases). The germline gives CDR1 SGHRS, CDR2 YFSETQ. This CDR3 spans 19 amino acids. The V end was cut by 4 bases, the J end by 0 bases, with 23 bases between. CDR3 in DNA: TGCGCCAGCAGCCTCATTATTCGGGGGGGCCTAAATAGCAATCAGCCCCAGCATTTT. Translating it yields CASSLIIRGGLNSNQPQHF.

The chain combines TRBV7-2 with TRBJ2-1; TRBD1 might be the D (5 bases). V lost 2 bases, J lost 4 bases, and 15 bases lay in between. Germline CDR1 is SGHTA and CDR2 is FQGNSA. This CDR3 is 16 amino acids long. CDR3 nucleotide sequence: TGTGCCAGCAGCTTATTTGGGGCCGGTATTTACAATGAGCAGTTCTTC. Translation: CASSLFGAGIYNEQFF.

The genes are TRBV5-6 and TRBJ1-6; D gene uncertain. CDR3 length: 13 amino acids. CDR1 SGHDT and CDR2 YYEEEE come from the germline V gene. Trimming left V 4 bases short and J 4 bases short, with 6 bases between. CDR3 nucleotide sequence: TGTGCCAGCAGCCCGCCTTATAATTCACCCCTCCACTTT. This translates into CASSPPYNSPLHF.

The gene calls are TRBV6-2 or TRBV6-3 and TRBJ2-7; TRBD2 agrees at 13 bases. The germline V gene has CDR1 MNHEY and CDR2 SVGEGT. This CDR3 is 18 amino acids long. V lost 5 bases to trimming and J lost 0 bases; unmatched junction nucleotides: 10. CDR3 in amino acids: CASSAGTSGVPSSYEQYF. Here the CDR3 DNA reads TGTGCCAGCAGTGCCGGGACTAGCGGGGTTCCGAGCTCCTACGAGCAGTACTTC.

The chain recombines TRBV28 with TRBJ1-4; D gene unclear. The CDR3 runs to 15 residues. The germline gives CDR1 MDHEN, CDR2 SYDVKM. Trimming took 5 bases from V and 0 from J, leaving 10 bases between them. The CDR3 reads CASSPHRATNEKLFF. As DNA, the CDR3 is TGTGCCAGCAGTCCACACAGAGCAACTAATGAAAAACTGTTTTTT. Variable domain in full (rest from reference TRBV28 and TRBJ1-4): DVKVTQSSRYLVKRTGEKVFLECVQDMDHENMFWYRQDPGLGLRLIYFSYDVKMKEKGDIPEGYSVSREKKERFSLILESASTNQTSMYLCASSPHRATNEKLFFGSGTQLSVL.

The CDR3 nucleotides read TGTGCCAGCAGCGGACCCGGGACAGGGCTCAATCAGCCCCAGCATTTT. Protein product: CASSGPGTGLNQPQHF. The chain joins TRBV3-1 (or the pseudogene TRBV3-2) to TRBJ1-5, with TRBD1 matching over 9 bases. The length of the CDR3 is 16 residues. Germline assignment: CDR1 LGHDT and CDR2 YNNKEL (reference sequence). Trimming at V came to 5 bases and at J to 3 bases, leaving 8 bases not matched to a gene.

The chain has TRBV6-1 and TRBJ1-5; the D is unclear. The CDR3 loop spans 14 amino acids. V lost 1 base and J 6 bases, leaving 10 bases between the germline ends. Germline CDR1 and CDR2: MNHNS and SASEGT. The CDR3 loop is CASSEGPSGQPQHF. DNA of the CDR3: TGTGCCAGCAGTGAAGGGCCCTCGGGTCAGCCCCAGCATTTT.

In this sample, this clone turned up once. The J gene is TRBJ1-1, the V gene TRBV10-1; D remains unclear. This CDR3 has 13 residues. The germline V gene has CDR1 WNHNN and CDR2 SYGVQD (reference sequence). V shed 7 bases and J shed 2 bases, with 11 bases lying between them. This chain's CDR3 is CASMRALNTEAFF. In DNA form, the CDR3 reads TGCGCCAGCATGCGGGCACTAAACACTGAAGCTTTCTTT.

The J gene is TRBJ1-1, the V gene TRBV5-1; the D gene is possibly TRBD1 (5 bases). V was clipped by 5 bases and J by 2 bases, with 13 bases between them. Per germline, CDR1 SGHRS and CDR2 YFSETQ. This CDR3 has 14 amino acids. CDR3 DNA sequence: TGCGCCAGCAGGCCAGGGTTTCGAAACACTGAAGCTTTCTTT. Translation gives CASRPGFRNTEAFF.